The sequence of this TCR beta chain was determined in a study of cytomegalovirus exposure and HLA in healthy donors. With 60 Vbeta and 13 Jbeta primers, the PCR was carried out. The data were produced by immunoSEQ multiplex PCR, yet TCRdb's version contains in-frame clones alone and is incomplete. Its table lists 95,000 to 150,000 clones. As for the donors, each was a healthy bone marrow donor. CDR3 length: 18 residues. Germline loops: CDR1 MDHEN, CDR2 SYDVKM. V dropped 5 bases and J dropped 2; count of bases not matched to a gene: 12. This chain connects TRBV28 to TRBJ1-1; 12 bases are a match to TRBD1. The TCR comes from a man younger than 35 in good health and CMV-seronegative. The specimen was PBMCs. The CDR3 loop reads CASSAVSGTGGGNTEAFF. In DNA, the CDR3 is TGTGCCAGCAGTGCAGTATCCGGGACAGGGGGCGGTAACACTGAAGCTTTCTTT.